Sequencing of this T cell receptor beta chain was carried out in a study of cytomegalovirus exposure and HLA in healthy donors. As for the study in general: HLA-typed donors were the source of around 85 million unique TCRs held in an early data release. Study conclusions and caveats: In a later analysis, most CMV-associated TCR beta chains appeared HLA-restricted.

Healthy bone marrow donors made up the donors. Germline values: CDR1 MDHEN, CDR2 SYDVKM. The CDR3 has 14 amino acids. The trim removed 3 bases at V and 4 bases at J, leaving 4 bases unmatched. Concerning this clone itself: Its antigen is not identified.

The PCR was carried out with 60 Vbeta primers and 13 Jbeta primers. Here immunoSEQ multiplex PCR was the method, and the copy in TCRdb shows in-frame clones only, minus some. The sample carries approximately 120,000 clones, about 74% recorded once. The sequence derives from a man younger than 45 in good health and CMV-seronegative. J is TRBJ1-2 and V is TRBV28; 8 bases map to TRBD1. Input material: PBMCs. The CDR3 region has the DNA TGTGCCAGCAGTTTGACAGGGGCGTCCTATGGCTACACCTTC. It encodes CASSLTGASYGYTF.